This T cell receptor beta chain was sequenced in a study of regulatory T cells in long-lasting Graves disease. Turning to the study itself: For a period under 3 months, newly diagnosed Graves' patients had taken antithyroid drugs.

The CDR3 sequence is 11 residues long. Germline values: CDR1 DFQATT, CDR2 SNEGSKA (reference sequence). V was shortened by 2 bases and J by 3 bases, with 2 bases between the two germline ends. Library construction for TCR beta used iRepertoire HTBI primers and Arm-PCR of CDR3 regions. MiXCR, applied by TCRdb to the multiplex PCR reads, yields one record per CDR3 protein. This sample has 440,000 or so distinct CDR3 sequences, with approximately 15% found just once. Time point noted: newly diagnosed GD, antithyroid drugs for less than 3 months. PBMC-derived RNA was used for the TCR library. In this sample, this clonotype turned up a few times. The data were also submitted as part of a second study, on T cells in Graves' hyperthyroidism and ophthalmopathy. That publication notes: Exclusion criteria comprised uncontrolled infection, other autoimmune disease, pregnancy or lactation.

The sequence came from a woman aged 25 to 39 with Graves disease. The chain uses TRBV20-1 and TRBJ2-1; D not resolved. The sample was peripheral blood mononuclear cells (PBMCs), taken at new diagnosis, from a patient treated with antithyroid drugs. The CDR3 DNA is TGCAGTGCTAGATTCTACAATGAGCAGTTCTTC. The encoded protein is CSARFYNEQFF.